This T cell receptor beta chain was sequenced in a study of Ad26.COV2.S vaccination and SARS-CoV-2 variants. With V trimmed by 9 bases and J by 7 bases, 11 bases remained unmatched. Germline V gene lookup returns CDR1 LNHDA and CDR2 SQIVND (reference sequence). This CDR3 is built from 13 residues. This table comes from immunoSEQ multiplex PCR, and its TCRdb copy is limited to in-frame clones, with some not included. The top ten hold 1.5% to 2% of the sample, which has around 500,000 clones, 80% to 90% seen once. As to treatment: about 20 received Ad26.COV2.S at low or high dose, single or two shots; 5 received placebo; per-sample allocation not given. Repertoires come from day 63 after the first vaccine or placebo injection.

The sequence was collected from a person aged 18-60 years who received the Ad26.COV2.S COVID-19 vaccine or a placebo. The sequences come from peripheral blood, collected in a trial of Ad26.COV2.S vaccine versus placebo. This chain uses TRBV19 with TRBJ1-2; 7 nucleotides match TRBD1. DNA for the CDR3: TGTGCCAGCTCCCGACAGGGCATCGGTGGCTACACCTTC. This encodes CASSRQGIGGYTF.